This TCR beta chain was obtained from a study of blood T cell repertoires in COVID-19. Across the whole study: Acute and convalescent COVID-19 samples came from the United States, Italy and Spain. Sources were T cells, B-cell-depleted T cells, or PBMCs; the material itself was cDNA or gDNA.

Germline CDR1 reads MNHEY; CDR2 reads SVGAGI. This CDR3 spans 15 amino acids. J lost 4 bases, V lost 5 bases, and 5 bases had no gene match. Original handling: Amplifying reference gene primers gave estimates of nucleated cell counts. Sequenced by immunoSEQ multiplex PCR; TCRdb stores in-frame clones only, minus some. From that table come the V and J calls and clone size; the DNA was used to work out D and trimming. Counted here are fewer than 200,000 clones, around 80% occurring once; the ten biggest clones make up 6% to 7.5%. The source is a man between 70 and 80 years old with active or convalescent COVID-19. The sequencing sample was made of peripheral blood. The rearrangement uses TRBV6-5 and TRBJ2-5; 12 nucleotides match TRBD2. CDR3 DNA: TGTGCCAGCAGTCCACGGACTAGCGGGGTAGAGACCCAGTACTTC. Translation: CASSPRTSGVETQYF.